These 14 T cell receptor beta chains came from one sample sequenced in a study of blood T cell repertoires in COVID-19. Only in-frame clones appear in the TCRdb table, and some are missing; sequencing was by immunoSEQ multiplex PCR. The profile shows 100,000 to 150,000 clones, more than 80% of them singletons. Sequencing input: peripheral blood. These receptors were obtained from a woman older than 75 with COVID-19, enrolled during active disease.

A few counts support this clone. The chain combines TRBV10-3 with TRBJ1-2; 7 bases align to TRBD1. This CDR3 is 14 amino acids long. Per the germline V gene, CDR1 is ENHRY and CDR2 is SYGVKD. The junction had 9 bases not matched to a gene; V was cut back by 7 bases and J by 4 bases. This CDR3 is CAITTGESLYGYTF. CDR3 DNA sequence: TGTGCCATCACAACAGGGGAAAGTCTCTATGGCTACACCTTC.

The chain recombines TRBV7-9 with TRBJ1-3, with a possible D match to TRBD1 (6 bases). The V and J ends lost 4 bases and 4 bases respectively, with 23 bases between them. Germline V gene data show CDR1 as SEHNR and CDR2 as FQNEAQ (reference sequence). The CDR3 totals 18 residues. The CDR3 nucleotides read TGTGCCAGCAGCTCCGCCAGGGGATCCAGGGCGTCCGGAAACACCATATATTTT. This gives the protein CASSSARGSRASGNTIYF.

The rearrangement links TRBV5-4 to TRBJ1-3, with D tentatively TRBD1 (6 bases). Germline assignment: CDR1 SGHNT and CDR2 YYREEE (reference sequence). V was cut by 7 bases and J by 4 bases, with 9 bases left in between. The CDR3 has 12 residues. The CDR3 sequence: CASRDNGNTIYF. The CDR3 nucleotides read TGTGCCAGCCGGGACAACGGAAACACCATATATTTT.

This chain links TRBV19 with TRBJ2-5; weak D call: TRBD2 (6 bases). CDR3 length equals 16 residues. Germline V gene sequence: CDR1 LNHDA, CDR2 SQIVND (reference sequence). V dropped 7 bases and J dropped 1 base, with 19 bases sitting between them. The CDR3 nucleotides read TGTGCCAGTAACCCCGGGGGACTCCATATCCAAGAGACCCAGTACTTC. Protein sequence: CASNPGGLHIQETQYF. Full variable domain (remainder filled in from reference TRBV19 and TRBJ2-5): DGGITQSPKYLFRKEGQNVTLSCEQNLNHDAMYWYRQDPGQGLRLIYYSQIVNDFQKGDIAEGYSVSREKKESFPLTVTSAQKNPTAFYLCASNPGGLHIQETQYFGPGTRLLVL.

This CDR3 is CASDGGGLGTDTQYF. For the CDR3, the DNA is TGTGCCAGCGACGGGGGAGGTTTAGGCACAGATACGCAGTATTTT. The J gene is TRBJ2-3, the V gene TRBV4-2, with a weak D call TRBD2 (6 bases). The CDR3 runs 15 residues. Trimming left V 8 bases short and J 1 base short, with 16 bases between. Germline V gene lookup returns CDR1 LGHNA and CDR2 YNFKEQ.

J is TRBJ2-1 and V is TRBV19; the D gene is possibly TRBD2 (5 bases). Trimming removed 7 bases from V and 2 bases from J, with 18 bases in between. The CDR3 spans 16 residues. CDR1 and CDR2 from the germline V gene are LNHDA and SQIVND (reference sequence). The CDR3 spells CASTPDGGLTYNEQFF. CDR3 nucleotide sequence: TGTGCCAGTACCCCTGACGGCGGGCTAACCTACAATGAGCAGTTCTTC.

The CDR3, as DNA: TGTGCCAGTAGTCCGTACAGGGGGTTAAAGCCCCAGCATTTT. Amino acid sequence: CASSPYRGLKPQHF. The rearrangement links TRBV19 to TRBJ1-5; TRBD1 matches 8 bases. The CDR3 is 14 amino acids. Losses at the gene ends were 5 bases for V and 8 bases for J; bases not matched to a gene: 8. Germline assignment: CDR1 LNHDA and CDR2 SQIVND (reference sequence).

The table lists this clone with a few counts. This chain links TRBV7-8 with TRBJ2-7; the D is unclear. V was cut by 5 bases and J by 2 bases, with 19 bases left in between. In germline, CDR1 is SGHVS, CDR2 FQNEAQ. CDR3 length: 16 residues. The CDR3: CASSLGVPDGPYEQYF. The CDR3 coding sequence is TGTGCCAGCAGCCTCGGAGTCCCCGACGGCCCCTACGAGCAGTACTTC.

The gene calls are TRBV12-2 and TRBJ2-3; TRBD1, the D gene given by the table, was not confirmed from the DNA. TRBV12-2 is deemed a pseudogene. This CDR3 spans 15 amino acids. The CDR3, as DNA: TGTGCAAGTCGCTTAACATACTGGACAGGGATCACGCAGTATTTT. Translation gives CASRLTYWTGITQYF.

The chain uses TRBV15 and TRBJ2-1; 8 bases fit TRBD1. The germline V gene has CDR1 LNHNV and CDR2 YYDKDF (reference sequence). V gave up 4 bases and J gave up 13 bases; unmatched junction bases: 12. The CDR3 runs to 14 residues. CDR3: CATSTTGQGLGQFF. CDR3 in DNA: TGTGCCACCAGCACCACCGGACAGGGATTAGGACAGTTCTTC.

The chain links TRBV7-9 to TRBJ2-5; weak D call: TRBD2 (5 bases). The CDR3 length is 14 residues. CDR1 is SEHNR and CDR2 is FQNEAQ in the germline V gene (reference sequence). V lost 0 bases and J 0 bases, leaving 5 bases between the germline ends. CDR3 in DNA: TGTGCCAGCAGCTTAGCAGCGGACCAAGAGACCCAGTACTTC. Translating gives CASSLAADQETQYF.

The chain recombines TRBV7-2 with TRBJ1-6, with 7 bases lining up with TRBD1. The V segment lost 0 bases and the J segment 9 bases; nucleotides outside the gene matches: 8. CDR3 length: 16 amino acids. Germline V CDR1 and CDR2: SGHTA, FQGNSA. The CDR3, as DNA: TGTGCCAGCAGCTTAGCATCCGGAGGGGGCGGTTCACCCCTCCACTTT. Translating it yields CASSLASGGGGSPLHF.

This chain joins TRBV10-2 and TRBJ2-1; the match to TRBD2 covers 7 bases. CDR1 is WSHSY and CDR2 is SAAADI in the germline V gene. Trimming cost V 3 bases and J 4 bases; bases outside gene matches: 0. The CDR3 has 13 amino acids. In nucleotides, the CDR3 is TGCGCCAGCAGTGACGGGGGGTACAATGAGCAGTTCTTC. Amino acids: CASSDGGYNEQFF.

The genes are TRBV5-8 and TRBJ2-1, with TRBD1 as a possible D gene (6 bases). The V and J ends lost 2 bases and 6 bases respectively, with 15 bases between them. Germline CDR1 and CDR2: SGHTS and YDEGEE. The CDR3 runs 15 residues. CDR3 in amino acids: CASSFLQGPGNEQFF. CDR3 sequence (DNA): TGTGCCAGCAGCTTTCTGCAGGGGCCCGGCAATGAGCAGTTCTTC.